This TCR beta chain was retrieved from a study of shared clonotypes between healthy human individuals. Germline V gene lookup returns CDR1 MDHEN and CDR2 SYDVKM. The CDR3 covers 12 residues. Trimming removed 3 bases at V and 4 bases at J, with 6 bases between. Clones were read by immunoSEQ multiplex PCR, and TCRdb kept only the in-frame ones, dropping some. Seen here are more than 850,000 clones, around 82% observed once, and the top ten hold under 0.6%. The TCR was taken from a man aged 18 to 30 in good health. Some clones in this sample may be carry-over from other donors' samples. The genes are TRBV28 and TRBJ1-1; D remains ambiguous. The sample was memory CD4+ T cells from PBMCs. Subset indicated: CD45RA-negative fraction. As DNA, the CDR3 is TGTGCCAGCAGTTTTGCTGTCACTGAAGCTTTCTTT. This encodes CASSFAVTEAFF.